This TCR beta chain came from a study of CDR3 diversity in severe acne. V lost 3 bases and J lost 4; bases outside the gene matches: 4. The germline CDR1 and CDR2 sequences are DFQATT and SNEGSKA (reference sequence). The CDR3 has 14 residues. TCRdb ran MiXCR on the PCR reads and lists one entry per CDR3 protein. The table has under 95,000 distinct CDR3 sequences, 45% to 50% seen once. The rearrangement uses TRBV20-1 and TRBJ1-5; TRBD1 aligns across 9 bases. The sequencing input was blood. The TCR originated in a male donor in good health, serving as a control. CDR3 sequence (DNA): TGCAGTGCTAGCCCGGGACAGGGAAATCAGCCCCAGCATTTT. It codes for CSASPGQGNQPQHF.